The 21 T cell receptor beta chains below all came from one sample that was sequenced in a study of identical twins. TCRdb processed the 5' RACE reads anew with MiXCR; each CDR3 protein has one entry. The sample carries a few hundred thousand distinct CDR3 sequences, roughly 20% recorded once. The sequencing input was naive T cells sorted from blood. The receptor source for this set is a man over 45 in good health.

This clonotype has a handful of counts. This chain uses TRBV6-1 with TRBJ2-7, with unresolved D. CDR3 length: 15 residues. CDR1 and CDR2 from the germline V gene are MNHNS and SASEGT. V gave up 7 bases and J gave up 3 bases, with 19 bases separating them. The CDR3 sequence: CASTKAILKSYEQYF. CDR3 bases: TGTGCCAGCACCAAGGCCATCTTGAAAAGCTACGAGCAGTACTTC.

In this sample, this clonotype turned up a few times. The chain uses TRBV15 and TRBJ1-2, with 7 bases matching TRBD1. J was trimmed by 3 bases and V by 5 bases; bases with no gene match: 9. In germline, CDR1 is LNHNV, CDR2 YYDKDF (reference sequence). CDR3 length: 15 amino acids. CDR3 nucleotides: TGTGCCACCAGCGCCCTGGACAGGAGTTACTATGGCTACACCTTC. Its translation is CATSALDRSYYGYTF.

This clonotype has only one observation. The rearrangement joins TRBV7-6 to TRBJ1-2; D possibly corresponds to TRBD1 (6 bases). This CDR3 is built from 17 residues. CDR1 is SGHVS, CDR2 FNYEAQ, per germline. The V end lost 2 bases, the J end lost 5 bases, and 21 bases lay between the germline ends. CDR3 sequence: CASSLPPGEDYPYGYTF. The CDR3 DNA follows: TGTGCCAGCAGCTTACCTCCAGGGGAAGATTATCCATATGGCTACACCTTC.

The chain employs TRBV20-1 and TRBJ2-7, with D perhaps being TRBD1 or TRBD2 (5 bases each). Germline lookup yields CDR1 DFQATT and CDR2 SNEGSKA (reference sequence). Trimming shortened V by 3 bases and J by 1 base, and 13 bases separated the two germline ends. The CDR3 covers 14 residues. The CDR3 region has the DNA TGCAGTGCTAGGAGTCAGAGGGGATCCTACGAGCAGTACTTC. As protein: CSARSQRGSYEQYF.

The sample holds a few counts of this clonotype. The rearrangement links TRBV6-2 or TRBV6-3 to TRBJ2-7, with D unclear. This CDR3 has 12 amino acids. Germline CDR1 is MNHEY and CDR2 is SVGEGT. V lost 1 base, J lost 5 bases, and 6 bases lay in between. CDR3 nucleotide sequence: TGTGCCAGCAGTTACTGGGGTAACGAGCAGTACTTC. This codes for CASSYWGNEQYF.

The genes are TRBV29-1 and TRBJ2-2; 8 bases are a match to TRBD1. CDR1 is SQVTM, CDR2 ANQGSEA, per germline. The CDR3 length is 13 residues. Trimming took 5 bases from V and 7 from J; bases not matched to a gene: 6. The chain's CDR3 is CSVQGQVVGELFF. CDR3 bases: TGCAGCGTTCAGGGACAGGTCGTCGGGGAGCTGTTTTTT.

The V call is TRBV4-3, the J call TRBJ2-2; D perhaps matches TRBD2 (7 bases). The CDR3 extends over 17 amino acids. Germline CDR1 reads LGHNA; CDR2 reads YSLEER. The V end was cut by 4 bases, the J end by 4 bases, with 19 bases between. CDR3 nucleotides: TGCGCCAGCAGCCCAACGATGATGGGGGGGGCCACCGGGGAGCTGTTTTTT. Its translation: CASSPTMMGGATGELFF.

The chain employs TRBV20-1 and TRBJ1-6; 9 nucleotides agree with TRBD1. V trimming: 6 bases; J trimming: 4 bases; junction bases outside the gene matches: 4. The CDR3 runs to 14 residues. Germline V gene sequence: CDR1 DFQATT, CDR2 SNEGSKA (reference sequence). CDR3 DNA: TGCAGTGCCACCGGGACAGGGTATAATTCACCCCTCCACTTT. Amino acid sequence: CSATGTGYNSPLHF.

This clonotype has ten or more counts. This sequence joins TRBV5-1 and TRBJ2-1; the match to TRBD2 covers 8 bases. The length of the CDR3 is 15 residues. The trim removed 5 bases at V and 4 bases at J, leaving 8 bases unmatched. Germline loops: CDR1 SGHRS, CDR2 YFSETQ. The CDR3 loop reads CASSFSGNPYNEQFF. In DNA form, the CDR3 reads TGCGCCAGCAGTTTTAGCGGGAACCCTTACAATGAGCAGTTCTTC. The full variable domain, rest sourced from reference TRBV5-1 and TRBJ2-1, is KAGVTQTPRYLIKTRGQQVTLSCSPISGHRSVSWYQQTPGQGLQFLFEYFSETQRNKGNFPGRFSGRQFSNSRSEMNVSTLELGDSALYLCASSFSGNPYNEQFFGPGTRLTVL.

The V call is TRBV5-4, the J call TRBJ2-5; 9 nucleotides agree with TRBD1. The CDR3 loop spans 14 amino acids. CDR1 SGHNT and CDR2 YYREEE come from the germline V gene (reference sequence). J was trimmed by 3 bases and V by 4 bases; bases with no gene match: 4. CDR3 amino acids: CASSRDRVKETQYF. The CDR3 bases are TGTGCCAGCAGCCGGGACAGGGTAAAAGAGACCCAGTACTTC. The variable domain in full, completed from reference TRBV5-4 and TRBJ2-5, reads ETGVTQSPTHLIKTRGQQVTLRCSSQSGHNTVSWYQQALGQGPQFIFQYYREEENGRGNFPPRFSGLQFPNYSSELNVNALELDDSALYLCASSRDRVKETQYFGPGTRLLVL.

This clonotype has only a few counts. CDR3 region: CASSSDVNSYEQYF. CDR3 nucleotides: TGTGCCAGCAGTTCTGACGTAAACTCCTACGAGCAGTACTTC. V is TRBV12-3 or TRBV12-4 and J is TRBJ2-7; D is ambiguous. Trimming removed 4 bases at V and 0 bases at J, with 10 bases between. The CDR3 loop spans 14 amino acids.

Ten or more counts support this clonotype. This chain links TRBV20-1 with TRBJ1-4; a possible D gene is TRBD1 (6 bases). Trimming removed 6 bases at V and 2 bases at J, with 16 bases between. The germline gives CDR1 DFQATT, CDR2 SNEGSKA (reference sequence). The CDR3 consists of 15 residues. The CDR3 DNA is TGCAGTGCCACCACAGGGAGGGGCACTAATGAAAAACTGTTTTTT. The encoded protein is CSATTGRGTNEKLFF.

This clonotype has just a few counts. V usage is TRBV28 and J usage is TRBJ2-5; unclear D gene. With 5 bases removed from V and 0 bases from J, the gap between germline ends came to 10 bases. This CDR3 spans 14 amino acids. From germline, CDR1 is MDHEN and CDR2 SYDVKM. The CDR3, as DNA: TGTGCCAGCAGTGCCCACAGCTACCAAGAGACCCAGTACTTC. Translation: CASSAHSYQETQYF. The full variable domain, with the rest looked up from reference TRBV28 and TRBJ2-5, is DVKVTQSSRYLVKRTGEKVFLECVQDMDHENMFWYRQDPGLGLRLIYFSYDVKMKEKGDIPEGYSVSREKKERFSLILESASTNQTSMYLCASSAHSYQETQYFGPGTRLLVL.

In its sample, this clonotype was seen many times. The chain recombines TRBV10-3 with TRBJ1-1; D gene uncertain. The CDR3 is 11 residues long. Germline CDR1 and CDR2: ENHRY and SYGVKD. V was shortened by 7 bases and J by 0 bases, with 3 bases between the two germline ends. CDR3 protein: CAITVNTEAFF. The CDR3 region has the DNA TGTGCCATCACGGTGAACACTGAAGCTTTCTTT.

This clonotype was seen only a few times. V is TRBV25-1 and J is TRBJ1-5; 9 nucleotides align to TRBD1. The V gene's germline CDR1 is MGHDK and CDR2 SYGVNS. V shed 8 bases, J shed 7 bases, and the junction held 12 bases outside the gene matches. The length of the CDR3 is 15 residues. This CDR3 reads CASYRDREQGQPQHF. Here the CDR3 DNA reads TGTGCCAGCTATAGGGACAGGGAACAAGGGCAGCCCCAGCATTTT. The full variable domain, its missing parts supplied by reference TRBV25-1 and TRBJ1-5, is EADIYQTPRYLVIGTGKKITLECSQTMGHDKMYWYQQDPGMELHLIHYSYGVNSTEKGDLSSESTVSRIRTEHFPLTLESARPSHTSQYLCASYRDREQGQPQHFGDGTRLSIL.

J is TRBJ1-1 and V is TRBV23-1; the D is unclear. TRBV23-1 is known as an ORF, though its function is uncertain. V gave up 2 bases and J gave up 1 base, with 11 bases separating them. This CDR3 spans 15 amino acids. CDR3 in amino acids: CASSQRRTENTEAFF. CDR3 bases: TGCGCCAGCAGTCAACGCCGGACCGAGAACACTGAAGCTTTCTTT.

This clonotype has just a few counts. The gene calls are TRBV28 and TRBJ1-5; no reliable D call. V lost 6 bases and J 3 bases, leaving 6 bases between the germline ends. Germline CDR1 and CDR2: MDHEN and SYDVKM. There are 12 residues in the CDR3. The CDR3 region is CASRGNNQPQHF. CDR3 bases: TGTGCCAGCAGGGGAAACAATCAGCCCCAGCATTTT. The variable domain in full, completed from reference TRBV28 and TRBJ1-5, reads DVKVTQSSRYLVKRTGEKVFLECVQDMDHENMFWYRQDPGLGLRLIYFSYDVKMKEKGDIPEGYSVSREKKERFSLILESASTNQTSMYLCASRGNNQPQHFGDGTRLSIL.

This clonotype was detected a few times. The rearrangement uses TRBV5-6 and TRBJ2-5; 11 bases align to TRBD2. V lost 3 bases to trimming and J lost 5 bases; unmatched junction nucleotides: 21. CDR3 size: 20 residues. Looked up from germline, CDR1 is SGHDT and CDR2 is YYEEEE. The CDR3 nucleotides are TGTGCCAGCAGCTCACAACAGATTTGGGCTAGCGGGGGGCCGGGGGAGACCCAGTACTTC. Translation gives CASSSQQIWASGGPGETQYF.

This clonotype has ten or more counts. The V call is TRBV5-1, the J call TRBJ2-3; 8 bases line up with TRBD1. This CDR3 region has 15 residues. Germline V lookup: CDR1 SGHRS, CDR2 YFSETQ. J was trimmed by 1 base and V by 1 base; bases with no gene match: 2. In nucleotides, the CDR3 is TGCGCCAGCAGCTTGTGGGGACAGGGCACAGATACGCAGTATTTT. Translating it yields CASSLWGQGTDTQYF.

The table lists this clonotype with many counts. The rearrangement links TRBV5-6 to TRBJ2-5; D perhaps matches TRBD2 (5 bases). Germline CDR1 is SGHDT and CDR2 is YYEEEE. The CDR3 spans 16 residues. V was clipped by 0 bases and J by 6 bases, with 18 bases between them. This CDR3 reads CASSLGLGGAPKTQYF. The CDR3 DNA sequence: TGTGCCAGCAGCTTGGGGTTAGGAGGAGCTCCGAAGACCCAGTACTTC.

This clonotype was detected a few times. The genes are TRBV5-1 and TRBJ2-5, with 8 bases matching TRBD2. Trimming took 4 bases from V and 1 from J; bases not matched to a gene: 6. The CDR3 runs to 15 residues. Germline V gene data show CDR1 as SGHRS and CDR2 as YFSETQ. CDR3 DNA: TGCGCCAGCAGCATCGGACTAGCCCTCCAAGAGACCCAGTACTTC. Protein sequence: CASSIGLALQETQYF.